This T cell receptor (beta chain) was found in a study of blood T cell repertoires in COVID-19. The overall study: Samples of COVID-19 (acute and convalescent) were obtained from the United States, Italy and Spain. Sources were T cells, B-cell-depleted T cells, or PBMCs; the material itself was cDNA or gDNA.

Data came from immunoSEQ multiplex PCR; TCRdb stores just in-frame clones and leaves some out. The table has over 200,000 clones, around 90% seen once. After removal of 1 base from V and 5 bases from J, the junction contained 4 bases not matched to a gene. Germline assignment: CDR1 SGHRS and CDR2 YFSETQ. The CDR3 runs 15 residues. Sequencing was carried out using peripheral blood. The receptor was derived from a man aged 55 to 70 who had recovered from COVID-19. V and J are TRBV5-1 and TRBJ2-1; the match to TRBD1 covers 9 bases. The CDR3: CASSLSTGGNNEQFF. CDR3 bases: TGCGCCAGCAGCTTGTCGACAGGGGGAAACAATGAGCAGTTCTTC.